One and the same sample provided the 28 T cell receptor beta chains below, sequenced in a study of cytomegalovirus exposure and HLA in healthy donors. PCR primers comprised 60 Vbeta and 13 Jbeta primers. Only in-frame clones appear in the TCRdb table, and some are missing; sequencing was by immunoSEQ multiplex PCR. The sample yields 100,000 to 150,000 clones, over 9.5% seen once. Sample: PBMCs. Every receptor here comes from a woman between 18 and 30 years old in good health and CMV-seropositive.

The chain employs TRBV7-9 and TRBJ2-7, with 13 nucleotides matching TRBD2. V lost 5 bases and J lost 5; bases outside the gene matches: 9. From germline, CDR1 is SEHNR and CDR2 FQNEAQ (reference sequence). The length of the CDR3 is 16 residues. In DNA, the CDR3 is TGTGCCAGCAGCCCGCGACTAGCGGGAGGTTTGGACGAGCAGTACTTC. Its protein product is CASSPRLAGGLDEQYF.

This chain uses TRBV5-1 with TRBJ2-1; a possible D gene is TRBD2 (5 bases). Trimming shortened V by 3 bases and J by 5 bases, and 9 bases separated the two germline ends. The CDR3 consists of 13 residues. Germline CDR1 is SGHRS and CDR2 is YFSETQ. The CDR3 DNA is TGCGCCAGCAGCTCCGGGATCAACAATGAGCAGTTCTTC. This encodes CASSSGINNEQFF.

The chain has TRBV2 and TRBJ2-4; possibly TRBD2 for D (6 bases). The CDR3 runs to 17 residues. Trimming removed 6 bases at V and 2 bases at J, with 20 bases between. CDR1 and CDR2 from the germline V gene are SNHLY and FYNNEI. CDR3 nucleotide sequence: TGTGCCAGCAGCGGGGGACTGGGTCGCTTGTCCAAAAACATTCAGTACTTC. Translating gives CASSGGLGRLSKNIQYF.

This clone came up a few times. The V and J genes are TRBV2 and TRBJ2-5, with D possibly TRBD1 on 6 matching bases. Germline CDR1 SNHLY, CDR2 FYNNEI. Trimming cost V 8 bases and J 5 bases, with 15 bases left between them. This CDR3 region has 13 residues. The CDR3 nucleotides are TGTGCCAGCGTCGGCGGCCAGGGGGAGACCCAGTACTTC. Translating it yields CASVGGQGETQYF.

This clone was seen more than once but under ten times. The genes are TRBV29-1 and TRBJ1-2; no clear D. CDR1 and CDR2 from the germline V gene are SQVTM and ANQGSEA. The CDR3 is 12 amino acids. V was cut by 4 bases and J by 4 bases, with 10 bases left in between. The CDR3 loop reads CSVAEGLYGYTF. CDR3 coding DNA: TGCAGCGTTGCCGAGGGCCTCTATGGCTACACCTTC.

CDR3 loop: CASRGAYEQYF. The CDR3 nucleotides read TGTGCCAGCCGCGGGGCCTACGAGCAGTACTTC. The chain recombines TRBV5-4 with TRBJ2-5, with D perhaps matching TRBD2 (6 bases). The J call may not be correct, given that the DNA end is closer to TRBJ2-7. Germline V CDR1 and CDR2: SGHNT, YYREEE (reference sequence). This CDR3 region has 11 residues.

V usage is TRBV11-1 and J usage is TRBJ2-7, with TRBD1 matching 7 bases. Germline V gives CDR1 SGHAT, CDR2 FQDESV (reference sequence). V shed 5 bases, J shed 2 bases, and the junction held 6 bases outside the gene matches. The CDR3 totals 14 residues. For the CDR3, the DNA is TGTGCCAGCAGCGCCCTAACAGGGGCCTACGAGCAGTACTTC. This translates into CASSALTGAYEQYF.

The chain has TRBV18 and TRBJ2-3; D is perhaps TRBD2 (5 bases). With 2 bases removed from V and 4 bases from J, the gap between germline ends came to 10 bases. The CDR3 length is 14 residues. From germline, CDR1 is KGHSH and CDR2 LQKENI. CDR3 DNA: TGTGCCAGCTCACCAACGGGGAACGCAGATACGCAGTATTTT. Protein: CASSPTGNADTQYF.

The CDR3 nucleotides read TGCGCCAGCAGCCAAGATGGGACAGGGATCCCAGGTCGGGGTGGCTACACCTTC. The encoded protein is CASSQDGTGIPGRGGYTF. This chain uses TRBV4-1 with TRBJ1-2; 9 nucleotides agree with TRBD1. The germline CDR1 and CDR2 sequences are MGHRA and YSYEKL. The CDR3 is made up of 18 amino acids. Trimming removed 0 bases from V and 7 bases from J; junction bases left unmatched: 15.

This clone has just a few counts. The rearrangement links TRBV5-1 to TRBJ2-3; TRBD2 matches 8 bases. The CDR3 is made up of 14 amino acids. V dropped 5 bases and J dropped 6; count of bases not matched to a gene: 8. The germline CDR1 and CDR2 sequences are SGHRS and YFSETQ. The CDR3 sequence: CASRAGTSIDTQYF. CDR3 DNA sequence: TGCGCCAGCAGAGCTGGGACTAGTATTGATACGCAGTATTTT.

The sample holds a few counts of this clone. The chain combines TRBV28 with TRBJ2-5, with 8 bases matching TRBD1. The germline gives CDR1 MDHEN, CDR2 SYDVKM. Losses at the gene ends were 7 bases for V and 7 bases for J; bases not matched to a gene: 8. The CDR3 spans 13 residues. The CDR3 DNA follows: TGTGCCAGCACGCAGGGGGCGGGTAGGACCCAGTACTTC. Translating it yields CASTQGAGRTQYF.

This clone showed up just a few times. CDR3 region: CASRDFPSTDTQYF. CDR3 sequence (DNA): TGTGCCAGCAGGGACTTCCCTAGCACAGATACGCAGTATTTT. This chain links TRBV4-2 with TRBJ2-3, with D possibly being TRBD2 (5 bases). This CDR3 has 14 amino acids. The V end was cut by 6 bases, the J end by 0 bases, with 10 bases between. Germline V gene lookup returns CDR1 LGHNA and CDR2 YNFKEQ.

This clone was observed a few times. CDR3 nucleotide sequence: TGTGCCAGCTCACGGAGCTGGGACAGTAACAATCAGCCCCAGCATTTT. Protein product: CASSRSWDSNNQPQHF. The rearrangement uses TRBV18 and TRBJ1-5; 7 nucleotides agree with TRBD1. Trimming cost V 4 bases and J 3 bases; bases outside gene matches: 9. Per germline, CDR1 KGHSH and CDR2 LQKENI. The length of the CDR3 is 16 residues.

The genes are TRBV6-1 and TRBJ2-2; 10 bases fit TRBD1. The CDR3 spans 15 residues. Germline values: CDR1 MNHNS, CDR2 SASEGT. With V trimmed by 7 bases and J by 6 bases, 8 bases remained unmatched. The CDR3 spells CASNQRTGGPGELFF. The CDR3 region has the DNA TGTGCCAGCAATCAGAGGACAGGGGGTCCCGGGGAGCTGTTTTTT.

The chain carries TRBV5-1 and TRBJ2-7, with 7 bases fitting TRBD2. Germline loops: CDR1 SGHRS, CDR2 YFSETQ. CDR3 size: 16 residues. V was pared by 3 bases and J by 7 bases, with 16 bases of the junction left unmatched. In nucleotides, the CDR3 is TGCGCCAGCAGCTCCGGGGGGACTACCACTTTTAGGGAGCAGTACTTC. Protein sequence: CASSSGGTTTFREQYF.

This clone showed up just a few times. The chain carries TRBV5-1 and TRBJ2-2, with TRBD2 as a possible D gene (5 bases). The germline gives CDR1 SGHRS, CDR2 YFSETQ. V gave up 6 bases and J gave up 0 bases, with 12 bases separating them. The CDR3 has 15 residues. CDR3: CASTTGTANTGELFF. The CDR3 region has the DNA TGCGCCAGCACCACGGGAACGGCGAACACCGGGGAGCTGTTTTTT.

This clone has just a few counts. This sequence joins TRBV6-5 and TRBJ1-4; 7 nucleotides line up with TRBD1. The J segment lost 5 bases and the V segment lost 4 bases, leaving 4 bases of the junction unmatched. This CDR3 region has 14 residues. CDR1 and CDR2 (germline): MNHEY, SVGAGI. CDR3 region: CASSLGQYNEKLFF. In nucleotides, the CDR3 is TGTGCCAGCAGTTTGGGACAGTACAATGAAAAACTGTTTTTT.

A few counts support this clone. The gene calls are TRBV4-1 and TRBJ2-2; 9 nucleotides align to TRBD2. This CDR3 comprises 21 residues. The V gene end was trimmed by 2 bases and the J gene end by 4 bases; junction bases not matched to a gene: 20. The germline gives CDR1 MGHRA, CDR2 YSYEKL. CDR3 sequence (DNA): TGCGCCAGCAGCCAAAAGAGGGGCCCAGGCGGGAGGGCCTCGAGCACCGGGGAGCTGTTTTTT. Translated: CASSQKRGPGGRASSTGELFF.

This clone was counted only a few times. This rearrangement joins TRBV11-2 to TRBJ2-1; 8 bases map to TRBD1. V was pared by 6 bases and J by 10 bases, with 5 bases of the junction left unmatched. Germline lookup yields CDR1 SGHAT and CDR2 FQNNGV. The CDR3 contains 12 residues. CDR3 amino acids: CASRPGTGEQFF. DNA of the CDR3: TGTGCCAGCAGGCCCGGGACAGGAGAGCAGTTCTTC.

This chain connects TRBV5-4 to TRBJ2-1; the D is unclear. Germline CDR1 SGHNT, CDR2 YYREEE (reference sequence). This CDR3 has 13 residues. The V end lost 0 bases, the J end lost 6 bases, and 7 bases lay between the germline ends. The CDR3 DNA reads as TGTGCCAGCAGCTTGGTATCTACCAATGAGCAGTTCTTC. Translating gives CASSLVSTNEQFF.

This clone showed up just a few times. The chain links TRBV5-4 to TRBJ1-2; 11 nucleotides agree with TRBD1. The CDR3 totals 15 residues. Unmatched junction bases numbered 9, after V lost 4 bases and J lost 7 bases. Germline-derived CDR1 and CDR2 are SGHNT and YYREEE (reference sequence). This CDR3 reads CASSQRTGGAFGYTF. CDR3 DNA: TGTGCCAGCAGCCAGCGGACAGGGGGCGCATTTGGCTACACCTTC.

The CDR3 DNA sequence: TGTGCCAGCAGCCTTGCAGGGGATAACTATGGCTACACCTTC. Protein: CASSLAGDNYGYTF. The chain carries TRBV13 and TRBJ1-2, with D possibly TRBD1 on 6 matching bases. The V end lost 5 bases, the J end lost 1 base, and 11 bases lay between the germline ends. Germline V lookup: CDR1 PRHDT, CDR2 FYEKMQ (reference sequence). There are 14 residues in the CDR3.

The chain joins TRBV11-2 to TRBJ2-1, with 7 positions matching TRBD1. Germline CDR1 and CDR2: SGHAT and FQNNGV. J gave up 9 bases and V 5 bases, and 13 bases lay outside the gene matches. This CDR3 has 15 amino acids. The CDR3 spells CASSQNRGGVGEQFF. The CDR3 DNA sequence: TGTGCCAGCAGCCAAAACAGGGGTGGTGTGGGTGAGCAGTTCTTC.

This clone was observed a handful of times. In DNA form, the CDR3 reads TGCAGCGTCGTGAGGGCTGAAGCTTTCTTT. Residues: CSVVRAEAFF. The V gene is TRBV29-1, the J gene TRBJ1-1, with no clear D. V lost 6 bases, J lost 6 bases, and 8 bases lay in between. This CDR3 spans 10 amino acids. Germline V gene sequence: CDR1 SQVTM, CDR2 ANQGSEA.

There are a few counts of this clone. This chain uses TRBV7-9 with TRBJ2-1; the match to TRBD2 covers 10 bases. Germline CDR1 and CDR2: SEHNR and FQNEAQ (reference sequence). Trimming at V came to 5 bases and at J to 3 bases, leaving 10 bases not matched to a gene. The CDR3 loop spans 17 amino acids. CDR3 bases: TGTGCCAGCAGCCCCTCCCCCGGGACTAGCGTCTACAATGAGCAGTTCTTC. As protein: CASSPSPGTSVYNEQFF.

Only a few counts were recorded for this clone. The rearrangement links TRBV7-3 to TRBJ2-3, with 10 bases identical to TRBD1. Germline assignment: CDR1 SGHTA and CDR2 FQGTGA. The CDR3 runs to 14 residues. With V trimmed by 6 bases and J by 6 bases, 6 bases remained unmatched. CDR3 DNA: TGTGCCAGCAGTAAGACAGGGGGCAAGGATACGCAGTATTTT. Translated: CASSKTGGKDTQYF.

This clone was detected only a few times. DNA for the CDR3: TGCGCCAGCAGACAGGGGACGGTCAACACTGAAGCTTTCTTT. It is translated as CASRQGTVNTEAFF. The rearrangement uses TRBV5-1 and TRBJ1-1; 7 bases are a match to TRBD1. V was pared by 5 bases and J by 2 bases, with 6 bases of the junction left unmatched. CDR3 length equals 14 residues. Germline values: CDR1 SGHRS, CDR2 YFSETQ.

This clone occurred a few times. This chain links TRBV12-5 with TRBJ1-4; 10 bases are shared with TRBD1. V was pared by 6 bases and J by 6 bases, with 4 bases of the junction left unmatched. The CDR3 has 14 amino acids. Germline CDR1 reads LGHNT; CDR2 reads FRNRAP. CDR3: CASGAGTGDEKLFF. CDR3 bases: TGTGCTAGTGGAGCCGGGACAGGGGATGAAAAACTGTTTTTT.